The next 23 T cell receptor beta chains were all read from a single sample in a study of T cell changes during pregnancy in multiple sclerosis. Libraries were prepared by immunoSEQ multiplex PCR; TCRdb keeps only in-frame clonotypes and omits some of them. Among about 36,000 clones listed, 92% were seen once. The starting material was CD4+ T cells from peripheral blood mononuclear cells, obtained after pregnancy. The source is a female donor with multiple sclerosis, enrolled in a pregnancy study.

This rearrangement joins TRBV9 to TRBJ2-3; TRBD2 matches 15 bases. Germline V gene data show CDR1 as SGDLS and CDR2 as YYNGEE. The CDR3 is made up of 18 amino acids. The junction had 7 bases not matched to a gene; V was cut back by 0 bases and J by 5 bases. CDR3 nucleotides: TGTGCCAGCAGCGTAGGAGGACGGACTAGCGGGGGGGGAGATACGCAGTATTTT. It is translated as CASSVGGRTSGGGDTQYF.

The J gene is TRBJ2-5, the V gene TRBV27, with TRBD1 as a possible D gene (6 bases). The CDR3 loop spans 16 amino acids. Germline CDR1 is MNHEY and CDR2 is SMNVEV (reference sequence). V was clipped by 4 bases and J by 4 bases, with 19 bases between them. The DNA for the CDR3 is TGTGCCAGCAGTTCGTGGGCAGGGATGGGGGCAGAGACCCAGTACTTC. Its translation: CASSSWAGMGAETQYF.

This chain links TRBV12-5 with TRBJ2-5, with D possibly being TRBD1 (6 bases). V lost 2 bases and J 4 bases, leaving 11 bases between the germline ends. Germline assignment: CDR1 LGHNT and CDR2 FRNRAP. This CDR3 comprises 14 residues. CDR3 residues: CASGLFQGTETQYF. The CDR3 nucleotides are TGTGCTAGTGGTTTGTTTCAGGGGACAGAGACCCAGTACTTC.

V gene TRBV7-2 combines with J gene TRBJ2-5, with D possibly matching TRBD2 (6 bases). The CDR3 contains 13 residues. Germline CDR1 and CDR2: SGHTA and FQGNSA. V lost 4 bases to trimming and J lost 4 bases, with 10 bases between them. The CDR3 here is CASSSGGAETQYF. DNA for the CDR3: TGTGCCAGCAGCTCAGGCGGGGCAGAGACCCAGTACTTC.

The rearrangement uses TRBV2 and TRBJ2-7; maybe TRBD1 (6 bases). V shed 1 base and J shed 2 bases, with 9 bases lying between them. The germline V gene encodes CDR1 SNHLY and CDR2 FYNNEI. The CDR3 has 14 amino acids. CDR3 sequence: CASSEVKGAYEQYF. The CDR3 DNA follows: TGTGCCAGCAGTGAAGTGAAGGGGGCCTACGAGCAGTACTTC.

The chain employs TRBV6-1 and TRBJ2-4; TRBD2 might be the D (5 bases). The germline V gene has CDR1 MNHNS and CDR2 SASEGT. V was shortened by 4 bases and J by 2 bases, with 9 bases between the two germline ends. The CDR3 is 14 amino acids. In nucleotides, the CDR3 is TGTGCCAGCAGTGTCTCCGGGACCAAAAACATTCAGTACTTC. The encoded protein is CASSVSGTKNIQYF.

The chain uses TRBV27 and TRBJ2-1; a possible D gene is TRBD2 (5 bases). Germline V gene lookup returns CDR1 MNHEY and CDR2 SMNVEV (reference sequence). V lost 5 bases and J lost 6, with 8 bases in between. The CDR3 length is 12 residues. CDR3 loop: CASSRTFNEQFF. The DNA of the CDR3 is TGTGCCAGCAGTCGGACTTTCAATGAGCAGTTCTTC.

The rearrangement uses TRBV18 and TRBJ1-3; TRBD1 is a possible D gene (5 bases). The CDR3 extends over 16 amino acids. V was trimmed by 3 bases and J by 0 bases, leaving 12 bases between them. The germline gives CDR1 KGHSH, CDR2 LQKENI. The CDR3 protein is CASSPVRQSSGNTIYF. DNA for the CDR3: TGTGCCAGCTCACCGGTCAGACAGAGCTCTGGAAACACCATATATTTT.

V is TRBV6-5 and J is TRBJ2-3; TRBD1 might be the D (5 bases). From germline, CDR1 is MNHEY and CDR2 SVGAGI. The CDR3 runs 15 residues. V lost 6 bases and J lost 8, with 21 bases in between. The CDR3 DNA is TGTGCCAGCAGCTTACAGGTTGGGTTCATCGGTACGCAGTATTTT. Translating it yields CASSLQVGFIGTQYF.

The chain employs TRBV11-2 and TRBJ2-1, with D maybe TRBD2 (6 bases). Germline lookup yields CDR1 SGHAT and CDR2 FQNNGV. The CDR3 consists of 15 residues. The germline V and J ends were trimmed by 1 base and 5 bases, with 12 bases remaining between them. Written as DNA, the CDR3 is TGTGCCAGCAGCTTAGTGGCGGGGTTAAACAATGAGCAGTTCTTC. It encodes CASSLVAGLNNEQFF.

V gene TRBV6-5 combines with J gene TRBJ2-1; TRBD2 agrees at 7 bases. The CDR3 has 14 amino acids. Germline V CDR1 and CDR2: MNHEY, SVGAGI. Unmatched junction bases numbered 8, after V lost 7 bases and J lost 5 bases. CDR3 region: CASTPPGGNNEQFF. In nucleotides, the CDR3 is TGTGCCAGCACCCCTCCGGGGGGAAACAATGAGCAGTTCTTC.

V is TRBV28 and J is TRBJ2-3, with 11 bases fitting TRBD1. The CDR3 spans 18 residues. Per germline, CDR1 MDHEN and CDR2 SYDVKM. The V and J ends lost 5 bases and 6 bases, in that order; junction bases with no gene match: 16. DNA of the CDR3: TGTGCCAGCAGTACCCACACTACCGGGACAGGGGGTTTGGATACGCAGTATTTT. Protein product: CASSTHTTGTGGLDTQYF.

The rearrangement uses TRBV11-2 and TRBJ1-4; D ambiguous. The germline V gene encodes CDR1 SGHAT and CDR2 FQNNGV. Trimming stripped 8 bases from V and 7 bases from J, with 17 bases between. The CDR3 runs 14 residues. CDR3 loop: CASLGGAVGEKLFF. The DNA of the CDR3 is TGTGCCAGCCTCGGAGGAGCAGTTGGTGAAAAACTGTTTTTT. Together with reference TRBV11-2 and TRBJ1-4, the CDR3 gives the full variable domain: EAGVAQSPRYKIIEKRQSVAFWCNPISGHATLYWYQQILGQGPKLLIQFQNNGVVDDSQLPKDRFSAERLKGVDSTLKIQPAKLEDSAVYLCASLGGAVGEKLFFGSGTQLSVL.

This chain connects TRBV18 to TRBJ2-5; a weak D match, TRBD2 (5 bases). Germline assignment: CDR1 KGHSH and CDR2 LQKENI. Trimming removed 0 bases at V and 4 bases at J, with 12 bases between. The CDR3 spans 15 residues. CDR3 amino acids: CASSPPRTRAETQYF. The CDR3 bases are TGTGCCAGCTCACCACCGCGAACTAGAGCAGAGACCCAGTACTTC.

The chain combines TRBV25-1 with TRBJ2-7, with 8 bases that match TRBD1. Germline CDR1 is MGHDK and CDR2 is SYGVNS. V gave up 4 bases and J gave up 2 bases; unmatched junction bases: 1. This CDR3 is 13 amino acids long. The CDR3 loop reads CASSGQGTYEQYF. CDR3 bases: TGTGCCAGCAGTGGACAGGGGACCTACGAGCAGTACTTC.

This rearrangement joins TRBV9 to TRBJ2-1, with 14 bases lining up with TRBD2. Germline V gene lookup returns CDR1 SGDLS and CDR2 YYNGEE. The length of the CDR3 is 16 residues. The J segment lost 8 bases and the V segment lost 4 bases, leaving 8 bases of the junction unmatched. Here the CDR3 reads CASSPGLAGGSHEQFF. As DNA, the CDR3 is TGTGCCAGCAGCCCCGGACTAGCGGGGGGTAGCCATGAGCAGTTCTTC.

As for this clone: The germline gene is not matched at one end of the junction; a read error may be the cause. V and J are TRBV28 and TRBJ2-7; D gene unclear. Looked up from germline, CDR1 is MDHEN and CDR2 is SYDVKM. The CDR3 has 11 amino acids. Written as DNA, the CDR3 is TGTGCCAGCAGTTCTAGAAATACCTTGAACTTC. It encodes CASSSRNTLNF.

This chain joins TRBV21-1 and TRBJ2-4; the table names TRBD1, a call not compared with the DNA. TRBV21-1 is termed a pseudogene. The CDR3 is 14 residues long. CDR3 in DNA: TGTGCCAGCCCTATACAGGGGGCCAAAAACATTCAGTACTTC. It yields the protein CASPIQGAKNIQYF.

The CDR3 nucleotides are TGTGCCAGCAGTTTACTTCGCTATGGCTACACCTTC. Protein: CASSLLRYGYTF. The chain joins TRBV28 to TRBJ1-2; D is ambiguous. Germline loops: CDR1 MDHEN, CDR2 SYDVKM. Trimming took 2 bases from V and 4 from J, leaving 5 bases between them. The CDR3 spans 12 residues.

This chain links TRBV7-7 with TRBJ2-1, with TRBD1 matching over 10 bases. Germline loops: CDR1 SSHAT, CDR2 FNYEAQ (reference sequence). The length of the CDR3 is 15 residues. Trimming cost V 4 bases and J 5 bases; bases outside gene matches: 5. The DNA of the CDR3 is TGTGCCAGCAGCTGGGGACAGGGGCTGGACAATGAGCAGTTCTTC. It yields the protein CASSWGQGLDNEQFF.

CDR3 residues: CASSLIRAGLQFF. In DNA, the CDR3 is TGTGCCAGCAGCTTAATAAGGGCAGGGCTACAGTTCTTC. This chain connects TRBV11-1 to TRBJ2-1, with D maybe TRBD1 (5 bases). Germline V gene data show CDR1 as SGHAT and CDR2 as FQDESV (reference sequence). V shed 2 bases and J shed 13 bases, with 15 bases lying between them. The CDR3 runs to 13 residues.

A single count supports this clone. The chain joins TRBV11-3 to TRBJ2-6, with D maybe TRBD1 (7 bases). The CDR3 is 18 residues long. V shed 5 bases and J shed 0 bases, with 17 bases lying between them. CDR1 SGHNT and CDR2 YENEEA come from the germline V gene. CDR3 DNA sequence: TGTGCCAGCAGCCACCGACAGGGAGGATCCTCTGGGGCCAACGTCCTGACTTTC. It specifies CASSHRQGGSSGANVLTF.

This chain links TRBV27 with TRBJ1-5, with D unresolved. CDR3 length: 15 residues. CDR1 MNHEY and CDR2 SMNVEV come from the germline V gene (reference sequence). Trimming shortened V by 6 bases and J by 4 bases, and 16 bases separated the two germline ends. The CDR3 loop reads CASSPKGGGNQPQHF. Here the CDR3 DNA reads TGTGCCAGCAGCCCCAAGGGTGGAGGTAATCAGCCCCAGCATTTT.